This T cell receptor (beta chain) was captured by sequencing in a study of blood T cell repertoires in COVID-19 (dated by TCRdb to 2019 to 2021). Study-level background: Collaborator samples came from the United States, Italy and Spain and covered acute and convalescent phases of COVID-19. The samples were drawn from the first 160 participants of the ongoing ImmuneRACE study and from 1,254 subjects provided by 6 global collaborators. A de-identified subject ID, COVID-19 status, age in years and sex were almost always included in the sample metadata. Where available, HLA class I and class II types were taken from metadata supplied by the sample provider and were not determined by assay-based typing. The material from the prospective study consisted of cDNA or gDNA derived from T cells, B-cell-depleted T cells, or PBMCs. The dataset comprised deeply sampled blood TCRbeta repertoires from subjects exposed to, actively infected with, or recovered from COVID-19. The repertoires were released in a freely available public database intended as a resource for research on the immune response to SARS-CoV-2. Overall study outcomes, separate from this receptor: The quantity of clinical and demographic metadata differed by source and by participant and was supplied without curation.

Per the germline V gene, MNHEY is the CDR1 and SVGAGI is the CDR2. The V and J ends are trimmed by 0 bases and 3 bases, leaving 11 bases between them. The CDR3 runs 15 residues from the cysteine to the phenylalanine. Only the CDR3 DNA stays, 45 bases, in frame from base 1. Whole blood was collected in K2EDTA tubes by collaborating institutions according to the institutions' own protocols. For TCRbeta analysis, collaborators shipped samples as frozen whole blood, isolated PBMCs, or DNA extracted from either of those sample types. TCRbeta CDR3 regions were amplified from genomic DNA using the immunoSEQ Assay, a bias-controlled multiplex PCR. On the authors' methods: Within the assay, amplification of reference gene primers was used to estimate how many nucleated cells each sample contained. Sequence reads were collapsed and filtered to measure the absolute abundance of every unique TCRbeta CDR3 rearrangement. Productive Simpson clonality was computed per sample as the square root of Simpson's diversity index over productive rearrangements. Not all clones reach the TCRdb copy of this immuneACCESS table, which keeps in-frame sequences only. Checked studies attribute under half of the gap to unresolved V genes and leave the rest unexplained. The V and J calls and clone size come from that table; D and trimming were worked out from the DNA. This sample holds roughly 100,000 clones; roughly 87% were observed only once. The top ten clones comprise roughly 17% of the sample.

As for this clone: This receptor's antigen is unknown. Nothing much larger sits one base from this clone, and base qualities are not available.

The sequence is built from TRBV6-5 and TRBJ1-2; the D gene assignment is ambiguous. The receptor was derived from a woman older than 75 in a cohort sampled during active COVID-19. Sequenced sample: peripheral blood. The DNA sequence is TGTGCCAGCAGTTACTCTCTCTACGGGGACTATGGCTACACCTTC. This yields the protein CASSYSLYGDYGYTF.